A selection of T cell receptor beta chains follows, all from one sample in a study of blood T cell repertoires in COVID-19. Assay: immunoSEQ multiplex PCR; the TCRdb copy retains only in-frame clones and omits some. In the table there are 15,000 to 20,000 clones, 80% of which are singletons. The material sequenced was peripheral blood. The receptors were sampled from a man older than 75 with acute or convalescent COVID-19. Each CDR3 is given with its conserved first and last residue. Fields, in order: J gene, V gene, clone size, D gene, CDR3 DNA, CDR3 protein. D genes are given only for firm matches. Rows give clone size only sometimes, using once, few, many, or a class for an expanded clone.

j_call: TRBJ2-7
v_call: TRBV19
clone_size: .
d_call: TRBD2
cdr3_nt: TGTGCCAGTAGTCCCCAGGCGGGGGGAAGACACGAGCAGTACTTC
cdr3_aa: CASSPQAGGRHEQYF

j_call: TRBJ2-7
v_call: TRBV5-5
clone_size: once
d_call: TRBD1
cdr3_nt: TGTGCCAGCAGTCGGGACAGCCCCTACGAGCAGTACTTC
cdr3_aa: CASSRDSPYEQYF

j_call: TRBJ1-3
v_call: TRBV5-5
clone_size: .
d_call: .
cdr3_nt: TGTGCCAGCAGCTTGGCGGGGGGAACTGGAAACACCATATATTTT
cdr3_aa: CASSLAGGTGNTIYF

j_call: TRBJ1-2
v_call: TRBV12-3/TRBV12-4
clone_size: once
d_call: .
cdr3_nt: TGTGCCAGCAGTTTATCCGGGGACTATGGCTACACCTTC
cdr3_aa: CASSLSGDYGYTF

j_call: TRBJ1-5
v_call: TRBV19
clone_size: .
d_call: TRBD1
cdr3_nt: TGTGCCAGTACCAGGTTAGACAGGGATCAGCCCCAGCATTTT
cdr3_aa: CASTRLDRDQPQHF

j_call: TRBJ1-6
v_call: TRBV3-1/TRBV3-2
clone_size: .
d_call: TRBD1
cdr3_nt: TGTGCCAGCAGCCAAGAAAGAGCGAGGGTGACAGGGGGTGACTCCTATAATTCACCCCTCCACTTT
cdr3_aa: CASSQERARVTGGDSYNSPLHF

j_call: TRBJ1-2
v_call: TRBV25-1
clone_size: .
d_call: .
cdr3_nt: TGTGCCAGCAGTGAATTGTGGGGAGATGGCTACACCTTC
cdr3_aa: CASSELWGDGYTF

j_call: TRBJ2-4
v_call: TRBV29-1
clone_size: few
d_call: .
cdr3_nt: TGCAGCGTTGAAAGTGGTGGAGGGTTCAAAAACATTCAGTACTTC
cdr3_aa: CSVESGGGFKNIQYF

j_call: TRBJ1-1
v_call: TRBV5-1
clone_size: .
d_call: .
cdr3_nt: TGCGCCAGCAGCTTGTCGGGGGGATTGAACACTGAAGCTTTCTTT
cdr3_aa: CASSLSGGLNTEAFF

j_call: TRBJ1-4
v_call: TRBV2
clone_size: .
d_call: .
cdr3_nt: TGTGCCAGCAGCGGACAAGGGGCAGGGGAAAAACTGTTTTTT
cdr3_aa: CASSGQGAGEKLFF

j_call: TRBJ1-2
v_call: TRBV4-3
clone_size: .
d_call: .
cdr3_nt: TGCGCCAGCAGCCAAGGGAGCGGATCCTATGGCTACACCTTC
cdr3_aa: CASSQGSGSYGYTF

j_call: TRBJ1-4
v_call: TRBV6-5
clone_size: once
d_call: TRBD1
cdr3_nt: TGTGCCAGCAGTTATGAGGGGGCAGGAGAAAAACTGTTTTTT
cdr3_aa: CASSYEGAGEKLFF

j_call: TRBJ1-2
v_call: TRBV19
clone_size: .
d_call: .
cdr3_nt: TGTGCCAGTAGTGTAGGTGGCGACATACCCTGGGATGGCTACACCTTC
cdr3_aa: CASSVGGDIPWDGYTF

j_call: TRBJ2-3
v_call: TRBV5-4
clone_size: .
d_call: TRBD2
cdr3_nt: TGTGCCAGCATGGGGGCGGGGGGGCTCACAGATACGCAGTATTTT
cdr3_aa: CASMGAGGLTDTQYF

j_call: TRBJ2-1
v_call: TRBV23-1
clone_size: once
d_call: TRBD1
cdr3_nt: TGCGCCAGCAGTCAATTCCCGGGGGACAGGTGGTTAGACAATGAGCAGTTCTTC
cdr3_aa: CASSQFPGDRWLDNEQFF

j_call: TRBJ1-2
v_call: TRBV12-3/TRBV12-4
clone_size: .
d_call: TRBD1
cdr3_nt: TGTGCCAGCAGTTTAGGACAGGGCTATGGCTACACCTTC
cdr3_aa: CASSLGQGYGYTF

j_call: TRBJ2-2
v_call: TRBV5-1
clone_size: .
d_call: TRBD2
cdr3_nt: TGCGCCAGCAGCCTGAGGACTAGCGGGGGGGCAGCCGGGGAGCTGTTTTTT
cdr3_aa: CASSLRTSGGAAGELFF

j_call: TRBJ1-1
v_call: TRBV5-8
clone_size: .
d_call: TRBD1
cdr3_nt: TGTGCCAGCAGCTATTTTACAGGGGGTACTGAAGCTTTCTTT
cdr3_aa: CASSYFTGGTEAFF

j_call: TRBJ1-1
v_call: TRBV5-1
clone_size: few
d_call: .
cdr3_nt: TGCGCCAGCAGATCCACAGGTTTCACTGAAGCTTTCTTT
cdr3_aa: CASRSTGFTEAFF

j_call: TRBJ1-1
v_call: TRBV18
clone_size: .
d_call: .
cdr3_nt: TGTGCCAGCTCAGGACAGAGTGAAGCTTTCTTT
cdr3_aa: CASSGQSEAFF

j_call: TRBJ1-4
v_call: TRBV5-8
clone_size: .
d_call: TRBD1
cdr3_nt: TGTGCCAGCAGCTTGGCAGGGGGCTCTGAAAAACTGTTTTTT
cdr3_aa: CASSLAGGSEKLFF

j_call: TRBJ2-1
v_call: TRBV19
clone_size: .
d_call: TRBD2
cdr3_nt: TGTGCCAGTTGTATGACTTGCGGGGGGGCCGGTGAGCAGTTCTTC
cdr3_aa: CASCMTCGGAGEQFF

j_call: TRBJ1-1
v_call: TRBV5-1
clone_size: .
d_call: .
cdr3_nt: TGCGCCAGCAGCTTAAGAACACCGCTGCTCCCCATGAACACTGAAGCTTTCTTT
cdr3_aa: CASSLRTPLLPMNTEAFF

j_call: TRBJ2-4
v_call: TRBV6-1
clone_size: once
d_call: .
cdr3_nt: TGTGCCAGCAGTGGAAGACCCGAATCCAGGGAAAACATTCAGTACTTC
cdr3_aa: CASSGRPESRENIQYF

j_call: TRBJ2-7
v_call: TRBV6-6
clone_size: .
d_call: .
cdr3_nt: TGTGCCAGCAGTCCAACCGCCACAGGTCTACTCTACGAGCAGTACTTC
cdr3_aa: CASSPTATGLLYEQYF

j_call: TRBJ1-6
v_call: TRBV10-3
clone_size: once
d_call: TRBD1
cdr3_nt: TGTGCCATCAGTGAGTCGAATATCTGGACAGGAGCGAATCCACCCCTCCACTTT
cdr3_aa: CAISESNIWTGANPPLHF

j_call: TRBJ1-1
v_call: TRBV4-2
clone_size: .
d_call: .
cdr3_nt: TGTGCCAGCAGCCCCCAAAAGGGCAGGGGGAACACTGAAGCTTTCTTT
cdr3_aa: CASSPQKGRGNTEAFF

j_call: TRBJ2-1
v_call: TRBV6-2/TRBV6-3
clone_size: .
d_call: TRBD2
cdr3_nt: TGTGCCAGCAGTTACCGGCTAGCGGGGGGCTCCACTGTCAATGAGCAGTTCTTC
cdr3_aa: CASSYRLAGGSTVNEQFF

j_call: TRBJ1-1
v_call: TRBV6-1
clone_size: .
d_call: .
cdr3_nt: TGTGCCAGCAGTGAACTCGGCAGGGGAATGAACACTGAAGCTTTCTTT
cdr3_aa: CASSELGRGMNTEAFF

j_call: TRBJ1-6
v_call: TRBV3-1/TRBV3-2
clone_size: .
d_call: .
cdr3_nt: TGTGCCAGCAGCCAAGAATCGTCACCCCTCCACTTT
cdr3_aa: CASSQESSPLHF

j_call: TRBJ1-2
v_call: TRBV7-9
clone_size: once
d_call: .
cdr3_nt: TGTGCCAGCAGCTCGCAGGGTATGCGTGGCTACACCTTC
cdr3_aa: CASSSQGMRGYTF

j_call: TRBJ1-5
v_call: TRBV5-1
clone_size: .
d_call: TRBD1
cdr3_nt: TGCGCCAGCAGCGTGACAGGGGGTAGCAATCAGCCCCAGCATTTT
cdr3_aa: CASSVTGGSNQPQHF

j_call: TRBJ2-4
v_call: TRBV7-2
clone_size: .
d_call: .
cdr3_nt: TGTGCCAGCAGCCCAAGAGGGTCTCTAAGTGAAAACATTCAGTACTTC
cdr3_aa: CASSPRGSLSENIQYF

j_call: TRBJ2-1
v_call: TRBV7-7
clone_size: .
d_call: TRBD2
cdr3_nt: TGTGCCAGCAGCATGTCAGCGGGGGGCCCCAATGAGCAGTTCTTC
cdr3_aa: CASSMSAGGPNEQFF

j_call: TRBJ2-3
v_call: TRBV6-5
clone_size: .
d_call: TRBD1
cdr3_nt: TGTGCCAGCAGGAGGGACAGGGGCACAGATACGCAGTATTTT
cdr3_aa: CASRRDRGTDTQYF

j_call: TRBJ1-2
v_call: TRBV18
clone_size: .
d_call: .
cdr3_nt: TGTGCCAGCTCACCACCGGCCCAGGGTGTGGATGGCTACACCTTC
cdr3_aa: CASSPPAQGVDGYTF

j_call: TRBJ1-2
v_call: TRBV27
clone_size: medium-sized
d_call: .
cdr3_nt: TGTGCCAGCAGTTTAAGGGCGGACAGTGGCTACACCTTC
cdr3_aa: CASSLRADSGYTF

j_call: TRBJ2-3
v_call: TRBV6-5
clone_size: .
d_call: TRBD2
cdr3_nt: TGTGCCAGCAGAGGGGACTACACAGATACGCAGTATTTT
cdr3_aa: CASRGDYTDTQYF